The sequence of this T cell receptor (beta chain) was determined in a study of cytomegalovirus exposure and HLA in healthy donors. For this clone: Its target is not known.

The PCR contained 60 Vbeta and 13 Jbeta primers. As originally analysed: Among the unique TCR beta chains that a later analysis counted, about 85 million in all, about 12 million were shared. TCRdb's copy holds only in-frame clones and misses some; the assay was immunoSEQ multiplex PCR. Clone size and V and J calls were adopted from that table, with D and trimming inferred from the DNA. The sample records about 140,000 clones, about 80% being singletons. Whole-study results and caveats: It was only CMV serostatus that was available as immune exposure information.

Germline CDR1 and CDR2: DFQATT and SNEGSKA (reference sequence). V was cut by 3 bases and J by 5 bases, with 7 bases left in between. The CDR3 runs to 11 residues. This TCR was recovered from a woman aged 40 to 55 in good health and CMV-seronegative. The material sequenced was PBMCs. The gene calls are TRBV20-1 and TRBJ2-5; D perhaps matches TRBD1 (6 bases). Here the CDR3 reads CSASTGETQYF. Here the CDR3 DNA reads TGCAGTGCTAGTACAGGGGAGACCCAGTACTTC.